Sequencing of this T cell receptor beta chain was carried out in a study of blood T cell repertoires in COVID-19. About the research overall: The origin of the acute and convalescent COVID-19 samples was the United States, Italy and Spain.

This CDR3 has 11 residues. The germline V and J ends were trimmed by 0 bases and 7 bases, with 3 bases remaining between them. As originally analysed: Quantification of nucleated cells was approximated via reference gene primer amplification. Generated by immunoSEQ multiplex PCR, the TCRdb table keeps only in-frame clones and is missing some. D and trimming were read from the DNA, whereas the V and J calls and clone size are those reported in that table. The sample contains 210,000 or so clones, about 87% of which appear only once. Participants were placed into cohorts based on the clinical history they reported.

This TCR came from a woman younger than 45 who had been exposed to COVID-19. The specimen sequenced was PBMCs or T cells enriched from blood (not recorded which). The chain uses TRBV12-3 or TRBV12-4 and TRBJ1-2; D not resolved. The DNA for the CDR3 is TGTGCCAGCAGTTTAGCGCGTGGCTACACCTTC. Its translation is CASSLARGYTF.